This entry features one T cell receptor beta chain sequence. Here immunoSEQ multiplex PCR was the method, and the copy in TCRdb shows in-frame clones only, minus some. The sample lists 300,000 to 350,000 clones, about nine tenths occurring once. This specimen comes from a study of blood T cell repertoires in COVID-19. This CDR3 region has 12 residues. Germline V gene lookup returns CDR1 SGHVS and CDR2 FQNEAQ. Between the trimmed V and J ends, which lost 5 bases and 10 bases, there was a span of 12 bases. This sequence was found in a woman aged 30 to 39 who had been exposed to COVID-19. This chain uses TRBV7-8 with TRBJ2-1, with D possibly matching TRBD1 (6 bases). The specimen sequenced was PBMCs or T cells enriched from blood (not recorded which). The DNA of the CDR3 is TGTGCCAGCAGCCCCCGACAGGCGGAGCAGTTCTTC. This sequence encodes CASSPRQAEQFF.